The TCR beta chain under discussion was sequenced for a study of OX40 agonist ivuxolimab in advanced cancers. With V trimmed by 4 bases and J by 2 bases, 8 bases remained unmatched. CDR3 size: 16 residues. CDR1 and CDR2 from the germline V gene are KGHSH and LQKENI. TCRdb keeps only in-frame clones here, not all; method: immunoSEQ multiplex PCR. Among about 77,000 clones listed, approximately 85% were seen once. The V call is TRBV18, the J call TRBJ1-5, with 7 bases matching TRBD1. The sequence derives from an adult with an advanced solid tumor such as melanoma, head and neck, liver or kidney cancer. The sample consisted of CD4+ or CD8+ T cells sorted from blood, taken in a trial of the OX40 agonist ivuxolimab. For the CDR3, the DNA is TGTGCCAGCTCACAGATCGACAGGGCCGGCAATCAGCCCCAGCATTTT. Translated: CASSQIDRAGNQPQHF.